This T cell receptor (beta chain) was identified in a study of CD8+CD57+ T cells in acquired aplastic anemia. TCR beta VDJ and CDR3 profiling used genomic DNA as template. TCRdb processed the reads anew with MiXCR; each CDR3 protein has one entry. The sample contains around 170,000 distinct CDR3 sequences, approximately 46% of which appear only once. This CDR3 is built from 14 residues. The germline gives CDR1 DFQATT, CDR2 SNEGSKA (reference sequence). The sequence was collected from a human donor in good health. The chain couples TRBV20-1 to TRBJ2-5; D call uncertain. The closer fit of TRBJ2-7 to the DNA end suggests the J call may be wrong. Sequencing input: sorted CD4+, CD8+, or CD8+CD57+ T cells (not recorded which) from PBMCs. DNA for the CDR3: TGCAGTGCCCCGTCGACGGCCGCCGGGTACGAGCAGTACTTC. Its translation: CSAPSTAAGYEQYF.